Presented here are 30 T cell receptor beta chains from one specimen sequenced in a study of cytomegalovirus exposure and HLA in healthy donors. This PCR relied on a set of 60 Vbeta primers and 13 Jbeta primers. TCRdb's table, derived via immunoSEQ multiplex PCR, lists solely in-frame clones and lacks some. The profile shows a few hundred thousand clones, about 77% of them singletons. Sequenced sample: PBMCs. The receptors derive from a woman in her twenties or thirties in good health and CMV-seronegative.

The chain recombines TRBV5-1 with TRBJ1-6, with 9 bases aligning to TRBD1. Trimming cost V 5 bases and J 6 bases; bases outside gene matches: 6. The CDR3 totals 15 residues. Germline V CDR1 and CDR2: SGHRS, YFSETQ. The CDR3 region is CASRDRDRANSPLHF. The CDR3 DNA reads as TGCGCCAGCAGGGACCGGGACAGGGCTAATTCACCCCTCCACTTT.

As DNA, the CDR3 is TGTGCCAGCAGCTTAGGGGGCCTCTACGAGCAGTACTTC. Its protein is CASSLGGLYEQYF. The rearrangement links TRBV5-4 to TRBJ2-7, with TRBD1 identical over 7 bases. Per the germline V gene, CDR1 is SGHNT and CDR2 is YYREEE (reference sequence). CDR3 length: 13 amino acids. The ends lost 2 bases at V and 3 bases at J; junction bases unmatched: 2. The full variable domain, with the rest looked up from reference TRBV5-4 and TRBJ2-7, is ETGVTQSPTHLIKTRGQQVTLRCSSQSGHNTVSWYQQALGQGPQFIFQYYREEENGRGNFPPRFSGLQFPNYSSELNVNALELDDSALYLCASSLGGLYEQYFGPGTRLTVT.

This sequence joins TRBV19 and TRBJ2-7; 11 bases match TRBD1. CDR3 size: 17 residues. The J segment lost 2 bases and the V segment lost 2 bases, leaving 8 bases of the junction unmatched. Per the germline V gene, CDR1 is LNHDA and CDR2 is SQIVND (reference sequence). CDR3 DNA: TGTGCCAGTAGTATAACGACAGGGACAGGGGGAACCTACGAGCAGTACTTC. It is translated as CASSITTGTGGTYEQYF. Supplemented by reference TRBV19 and TRBJ2-7, the full variable domain reads DGGITQSPKYLFRKEGQNVTLSCEQNLNHDAMYWYRQDPGQGLRLIYYSQIVNDFQKGDIAEGYSVSREKKESFPLTVTSAQKNPTAFYLCASSITTGTGGTYEQYFGPGTRLTVT.

This clone was seen just once. The rearrangement links TRBV29-1 to TRBJ2-7; D gene unclear. This CDR3 has 12 residues. The germline V gene has CDR1 SQVTM and CDR2 ANQGSEA. This chain's CDR3 is CGAGQVSSEQYF. CDR3 nucleotide sequence: TGCGGCGCTGGGCAGGTTAGTAGCGAGCAGTACTTC.

This chain uses TRBV30 with TRBJ1-4; D is perhaps TRBD1 (5 bases). CDR3 length: 13 amino acids. Trimming removed 4 bases at V and 3 bases at J, with 9 bases between. Per germline, CDR1 GTSNPN and CDR2 SVGIG (reference sequence). CDR3 loop: CAWTRGANEKLFF. The CDR3 DNA reads TGTGCCTGGACTCGGGGGGCTAATGAAAAACTGTTTTTT.

For this clone: A much larger clonotype is one base distant, so this may be a read error. The J gene is TRBJ1-5, the V gene TRBV6-5; the D gene is possibly TRBD1 (6 bases). Germline V lookup: CDR1 MNHEY, CDR2 SVGAGI. This CDR3 contains 13 residues. The CDR3 region is CASSTGSYQAQHF. CDR3 nucleotides: TGTGCCAGCAGTACAGGGTCTTATCAGGCCCAGCATTTT.

The chain couples TRBV6-1 to TRBJ1-5, with TRBD1 identical over 9 bases. This CDR3 region has 15 residues. V shed 5 bases and J 6 bases; nucleotides not matched to a gene: 8. Germline V gene data show CDR1 as MNHNS and CDR2 as SASEGT. CDR3 loop: CASSLGQGRGQPQHF. The CDR3 bases are TGTGCCAGCAGTTTGGGACAGGGTCGAGGTCAGCCCCAGCATTTT.

The rearrangement links TRBV6-5 to TRBJ1-5; weak D call: TRBD1 (5 bases). Trimming cost V 2 bases and J 4 bases, with 9 bases left between them. The CDR3 sequence is 14 residues long. Germline V lookup: CDR1 MNHEY, CDR2 SVGAGI. The CDR3 is CASSYRAGNQPQHF. Here the CDR3 DNA reads TGTGCCAGCAGTTACCGGGCAGGGAATCAGCCCCAGCATTTT.

The sample holds one count of this clone. This chain links TRBV6-1 with TRBJ1-5; D might be TRBD1 (6 bases). This CDR3 comprises 15 residues. CDR1 MNHNS and CDR2 SASEGT come from the germline V gene. V lost 1 base and J 5 bases, leaving 12 bases between the germline ends. The CDR3: CASSEEGGGYQPQHF. As DNA, the CDR3 is TGTGCCAGCAGTGAAGAAGGGGGGGGGTATCAGCCCCAGCATTTT.

The chain has TRBV1 and TRBJ1-5. TRBV1 is given as a pseudogene. The CDR3 length is 15 residues. CDR3 DNA: TGCACCAGCAGCCAAGACTATACGGGAAGGTCAGCCCAGCATTTT. This translates into CTSSQDYTGRSAQHF.

J is TRBJ2-4 and V is TRBV11-2; 9 positions match TRBD2. The CDR3 totals 19 residues. Trimming at V came to 6 bases and at J to 0 bases, leaving 15 bases not matched to a gene. CDR1 and CDR2 from the germline V gene are SGHAT and FQNNGV. CDR3 coding DNA: TGTGCCAGCAGTCTCCGTACGCGGGAGGGCCCGCTAGCCAAAAACATTCAGTACTTC. The encoded protein is CASSLRTREGPLAKNIQYF.

V gene TRBV27 combines with J gene TRBJ2-7; maybe TRBD1 (6 bases). Trimming shortened V by 3 bases and J by 2 bases, and 11 bases separated the two germline ends. CDR1 MNHEY and CDR2 SMNVEV come from the germline V gene (reference sequence). This CDR3 has 14 amino acids. CDR3 protein: CASSFSDSPYEQYF. CDR3 DNA sequence: TGTGCCAGCAGTTTTTCGGACAGCCCCTACGAGCAGTACTTC.

Worth noting for this clone: The sample has other DNA sequences that encode this CDR3 too. V and J are TRBV7-9 and TRBJ1-1; perhaps TRBD1 as D (6 bases). Germline loops: CDR1 SEHNR, CDR2 FQNEAQ (reference sequence). The CDR3 has 13 amino acids. V gave up 1 base and J gave up 4 bases, with 7 bases separating them. CDR3 amino acids: CASSLGGGTEAFF. The DNA for the CDR3 is TGTGCCAGCAGCTTAGGAGGGGGCACTGAAGCTTTCTTT.

The chain recombines TRBV2 with TRBJ2-7; maybe TRBD1 (6 bases). Germline loops: CDR1 SNHLY, CDR2 FYNNEI. V gave up 4 bases and J gave up 6 bases, with 16 bases separating them. This CDR3 contains 14 residues. CDR3 region: CASSVDRSAGEQYF. In nucleotides, the CDR3 is TGTGCCAGCAGTGTCGACAGGTCGGCGGGCGAGCAGTACTTC.

This clone appeared a single time. The chain is built from TRBV5-1 and TRBJ1-1, with 10 bases matching TRBD1. This CDR3 is 15 amino acids long. Germline values: CDR1 SGHRS, CDR2 YFSETQ. Unmatched junction bases numbered 10, after V lost 0 bases and J lost 11 bases. CDR3 sequence reads: CASSLAGTGDRPAFF. For the CDR3, the DNA is TGCGCCAGCAGCTTGGCCGGGACAGGGGACCGCCCGGCTTTCTTT.

This chain uses TRBV19 with TRBJ1-3; 9 bases agree with TRBD1. In germline, CDR1 is LNHDA, CDR2 SQIVND (reference sequence). Unmatched junction bases numbered 14, after V lost 5 bases and J lost 0 bases. The CDR3 loop spans 19 amino acids. CDR3 region: CASSWLGQGLTSSGNTIYF. CDR3 coding DNA: TGTGCCAGTAGTTGGTTAGGACAGGGGCTGACCTCCTCTGGAAACACCATATATTTT.

The J gene is TRBJ2-7, the V gene TRBV5-4; TRBD2 might be the D (5 bases). Germline CDR1 SGHNT, CDR2 YYREEE (reference sequence). Trimming left V 5 bases short and J 3 bases short, with 15 bases between. CDR3 length: 14 residues. The CDR3 protein is CASRLRENLYEQYF. In DNA, the CDR3 is TGTGCCAGCAGGTTACGGGAAAACCTCTACGAGCAGTACTTC.

This clone was observed a single time. J is TRBJ1-2 and V is TRBV27; tentatively, D is TRBD1 (5 bases). V lost 3 bases, J lost 6 bases, and 14 bases lay in between. The CDR3 covers 14 residues. Per the germline V gene, CDR1 is MNHEY and CDR2 is SMNVEV (reference sequence). The CDR3 bases are TGTGCCAGCAGTTTGAACAGGAACAAGAATGGCTACACCTTC. Its translation: CASSLNRNKNGYTF.

The J gene is TRBJ1-2, the V gene TRBV9; no firm D call. There are 14 residues in the CDR3. Germline V gene data show CDR1 as SGDLS and CDR2 as YYNGEE. V lost 0 bases and J lost 4, with 10 bases in between. CDR3 nucleotide sequence: TGTGCCAGCAGCGTAGTAATGGAGGGCTATGGCTACACCTTC. As protein: CASSVVMEGYGYTF.

The chain couples TRBV18 to TRBJ2-7, with 7 bases aligning to TRBD1. The CDR3 totals 14 residues. CDR1 is KGHSH and CDR2 is LQKENI in the germline V gene. Trimming at V came to 7 bases and at J to 4 bases, leaving 10 bases not matched to a gene. The CDR3 sequence is CASCPGTAIYEQYF. CDR3 nucleotides: TGTGCCAGCTGCCCCGGGACAGCAATTTACGAGCAGTACTTC.

The chain links TRBV5-4 to TRBJ2-5, with a possible D match to TRBD2 (6 bases). The length of the CDR3 is 14 residues. With 0 bases removed from V and 6 bases from J, the gap between germline ends came to 12 bases. Germline V gene data show CDR1 as SGHNT and CDR2 as YYREEE (reference sequence). The CDR3: CASSLGGEVKTQYF. CDR3 DNA: TGTGCCAGCAGCTTGGGGGGGGAGGTTAAGACCCAGTACTTC.

In this sample, this clone turned up once. J is TRBJ1-1 and V is TRBV10-2; no firm D call. Trimming shortened V by 8 bases and J by 3 bases, and 13 bases separated the two germline ends. CDR1 is WSHSY and CDR2 is SAAADI in the germline V gene. The CDR3 consists of 13 residues. As DNA, the CDR3 is TGCGCCAGCGGCAGACAAAGATACACTGAAGCTTTCTTT. Amino acids: CASGRQRYTEAFF.

The chain has TRBV27 and TRBJ2-3, with 7 nucleotides matching TRBD2. This CDR3 has 16 residues. Germline V gene sequence: CDR1 MNHEY, CDR2 SMNVEV (reference sequence). V dropped 6 bases and J dropped 2; count of bases not matched to a gene: 11. DNA for the CDR3: TGTGCCAGCAGACACCGCCCCCTAGCGGACACAGATACGCAGTATTTT. This codes for CASRHRPLADTDTQYF.

The V call is TRBV6-6, the J call TRBJ1-6, with D uncertain. In germline, CDR1 is MNHNY, CDR2 SVGAGI (reference sequence). Trimming shortened V by 4 bases and J by 11 bases, and 21 bases separated the two germline ends. There are 16 residues in the CDR3. The CDR3 DNA is TGTGCCAGCAGTTTCACCCCCGGCACTAGTAGCGCACCCCTCCACTTT. Protein sequence: CASSFTPGTSSAPLHF.

The rearrangement uses TRBV10-3 and TRBJ1-2, with D maybe TRBD1 (5 bases). V gave up 11 bases and J gave up 7 bases, with 20 bases separating them. CDR3 size: 13 residues. Germline V gene lookup returns CDR1 ENHRY and CDR2 SYGVKD. CDR3 loop: CAVQDQGIGGYTF. The CDR3 nucleotides are TGTGCCGTGCAGGACCAGGGAATAGGTGGCTACACCTTC.

This clone appeared once. The chain recombines TRBV5-4 with TRBJ1-5; 9 nucleotides agree with TRBD1. CDR3 length: 19 amino acids. CDR1 and CDR2 from the germline V gene are SGHNT and YYREEE (reference sequence). J gave up 1 base and V 6 bases, and 17 bases lay outside the gene matches. The CDR3 reads CASIPPVPGQGSSNQPQHF. The CDR3 DNA reads TGTGCCAGCATCCCACCTGTCCCGGGACAGGGTTCCAGCAATCAGCCCCAGCATTTT.

The genes are TRBV28 and TRBJ2-7, with 7 bases fitting TRBD2. This CDR3 is built from 14 residues. V was clipped by 4 bases and J by 7 bases; unmatched bases: 10. Germline V lookup: CDR1 MDHEN, CDR2 SYDVKM. In DNA form, the CDR3 reads TGTGCCAGCAGTTCCATGACTAGCTATGGTGAGCAGTACTTC. Its translation is CASSSMTSYGEQYF.

V is TRBV4-2 and J is TRBJ2-1; the D gene is possibly TRBD2 (5 bases). The V end was cut by 0 bases, the J end by 3 bases, with 18 bases between. The length of the CDR3 is 18 residues. From germline, CDR1 is LGHNA and CDR2 YNFKEQ. This CDR3 reads CASSQDLGSDLLYNEQFF. In nucleotides, the CDR3 is TGTGCCAGCAGCCAAGATCTAGGTAGCGACCTACTCTACAATGAGCAGTTCTTC.

This clone was found a few times. The J gene is TRBJ1-6, the V gene TRBV7-3; TRBD1 agrees at 8 bases. The length of the CDR3 is 14 residues. V lost 2 bases to trimming and J lost 6 bases; unmatched junction nucleotides: 0. Germline CDR1 reads SGHTA; CDR2 reads FQGTGA. The CDR3 protein is CASSLQGANSPLHF. The CDR3 DNA reads TGTGCCAGCAGCTTACAGGGGGCTAATTCACCCCTCCACTTT.

Concerning this clone: It may be a read error: a sequence one base away is much more abundant. In this CDR3 the conserved last residue, phenylalanine or tryptophan, is missing, so a read error is likely. The gene calls are TRBV13 and TRBJ1-1; 7 positions match TRBD1. Germline CDR1 is PRHDT and CDR2 is FYEKMQ (reference sequence). Unmatched junction bases numbered 10, after V lost 5 bases and J lost 1 base. This CDR3 is built from 16 residues. This chain's CDR3 is CASSPNTGTANTEAFL. As DNA, the CDR3 is TGTGCCAGCAGCCCAAACACTGGGACAGCGAACACTGAAGCTTTCTTG.